This section outlines one T cell receptor beta chain sequence together with its context. This CDR3 spans 14 amino acids. CDR1 MNHNY and CDR2 SVGAGI come from the germline V gene (reference sequence). Losses at the gene ends were 5 bases for V and 4 bases for J; bases not matched to a gene: 1. This specimen comes from a study of cytomegalovirus exposure and HLA in healthy donors. The PCR employed 60 Vbeta primers together with 13 Jbeta primers. Sequencing used immunoSEQ multiplex PCR; TCRdb keeps in-frame clones, though not all of them. The sample has roughly 100,000 clones; 78% are singletons. The sequenced sample consisted of PBMCs. V usage is TRBV6-6 and J usage is TRBJ2-2, with 10 positions matching TRBD2. The sequence derives from a woman between 40 and 50 years old in good health and CMV-seronegative. This chain's CDR3 is CASSGLAATGELFF. The DNA of the CDR3 is TGTGCCAGCAGTGGACTAGCGGCCACCGGGGAGCTGTTTTTT.